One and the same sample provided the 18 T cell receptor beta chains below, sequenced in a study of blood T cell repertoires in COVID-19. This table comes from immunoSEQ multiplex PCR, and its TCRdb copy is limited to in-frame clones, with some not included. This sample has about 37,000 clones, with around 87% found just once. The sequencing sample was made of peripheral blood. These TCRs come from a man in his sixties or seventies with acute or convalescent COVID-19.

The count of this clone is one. This CDR3 reads CASSRLAGVDTQYF. The CDR3 nucleotides are TGTGCCAGCAGCCGACTAGCGGGGGTAGATACGCAGTATTTT. This chain uses TRBV2 with TRBJ2-3, with TRBD2 identical over 12 bases. Germline CDR1 SNHLY, CDR2 FYNNEI. Trimming took 6 bases from V and 5 from J; bases not matched to a gene: 3. There are 14 residues in the CDR3.

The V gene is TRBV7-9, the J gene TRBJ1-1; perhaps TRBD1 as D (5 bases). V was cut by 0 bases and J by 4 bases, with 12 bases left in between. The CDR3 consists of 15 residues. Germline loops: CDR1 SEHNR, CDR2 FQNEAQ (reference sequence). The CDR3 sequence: CASSLALSGITEAFF. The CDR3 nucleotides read TGTGCCAGCAGCTTAGCGCTCTCAGGGATCACTGAAGCTTTCTTT.

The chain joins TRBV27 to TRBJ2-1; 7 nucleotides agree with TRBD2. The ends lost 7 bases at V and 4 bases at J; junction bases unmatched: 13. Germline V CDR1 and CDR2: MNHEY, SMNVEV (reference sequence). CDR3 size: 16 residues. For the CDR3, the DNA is TGTGCCAGCAAGGTTGGGAGGGCCGAGGGTTACAATGAGCAGTTCTTC. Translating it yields CASKVGRAEGYNEQFF.

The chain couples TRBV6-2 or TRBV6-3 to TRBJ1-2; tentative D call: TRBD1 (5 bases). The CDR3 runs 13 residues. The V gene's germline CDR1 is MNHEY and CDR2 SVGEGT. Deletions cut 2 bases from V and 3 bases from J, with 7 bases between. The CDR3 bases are TGTGCCAGCAGTTACGAAGGGGACTATGGCTACACCTTC. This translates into CASSYEGDYGYTF.

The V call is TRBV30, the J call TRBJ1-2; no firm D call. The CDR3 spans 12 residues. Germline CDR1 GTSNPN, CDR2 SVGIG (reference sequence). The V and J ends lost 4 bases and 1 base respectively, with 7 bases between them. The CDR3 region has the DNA TGTGCCTGGAACCCGGGTAACTATGGCTACACCTTC. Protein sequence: CAWNPGNYGYTF.

CDR3 region: CASSFNYFTDTQYF. CDR3 in DNA: TGTGCCAGCAGCTTTAATTACTTCACAGATACGCAGTATTTT. This rearrangement joins TRBV11-2 to TRBJ2-3; D gene unclear. CDR3 length: 14 residues. V lost 3 bases to trimming and J lost 2 bases, with 9 bases between them. Per the germline V gene, CDR1 is SGHAT and CDR2 is FQNNGV.

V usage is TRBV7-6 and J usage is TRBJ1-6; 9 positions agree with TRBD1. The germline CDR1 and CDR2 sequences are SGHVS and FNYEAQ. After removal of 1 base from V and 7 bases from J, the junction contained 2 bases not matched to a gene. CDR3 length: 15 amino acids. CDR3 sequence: CASSLGGQGNSPLHF. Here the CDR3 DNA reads TGTGCCAGCAGCTTAGGGGGACAGGGAAATTCACCCCTCCACTTT.

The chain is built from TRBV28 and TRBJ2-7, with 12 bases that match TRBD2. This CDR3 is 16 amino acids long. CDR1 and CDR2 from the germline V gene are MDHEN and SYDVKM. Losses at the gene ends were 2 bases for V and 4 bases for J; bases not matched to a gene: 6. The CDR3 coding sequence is TGTGCCAGCAGTTTAGGACTAGCGGGAAAAATATACGAGCAGTACTTC. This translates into CASSLGLAGKIYEQYF.

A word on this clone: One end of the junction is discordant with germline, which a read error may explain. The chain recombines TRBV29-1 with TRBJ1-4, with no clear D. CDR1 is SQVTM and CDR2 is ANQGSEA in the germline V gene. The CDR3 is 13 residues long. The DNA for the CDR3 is TGCAGCGTCGAAGACGGTTTCAAAGAAAAACTGTTTTTT. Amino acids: CSVEDGFKEKLFF.

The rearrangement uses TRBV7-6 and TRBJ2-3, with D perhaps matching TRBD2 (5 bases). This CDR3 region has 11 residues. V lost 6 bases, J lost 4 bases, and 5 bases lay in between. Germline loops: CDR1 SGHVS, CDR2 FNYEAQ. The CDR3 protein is CASREADTQYF. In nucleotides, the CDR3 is TGTGCCAGCAGGGAGGCAGATACGCAGTATTTT.

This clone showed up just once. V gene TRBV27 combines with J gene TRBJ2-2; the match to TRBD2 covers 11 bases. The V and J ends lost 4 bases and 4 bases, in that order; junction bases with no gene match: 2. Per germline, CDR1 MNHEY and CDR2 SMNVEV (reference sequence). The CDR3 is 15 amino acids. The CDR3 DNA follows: TGTGCCAGCAGTTCTACTAGCGGGAGCACCGGGGAGCTGTTTTTT. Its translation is CASSSTSGSTGELFF.

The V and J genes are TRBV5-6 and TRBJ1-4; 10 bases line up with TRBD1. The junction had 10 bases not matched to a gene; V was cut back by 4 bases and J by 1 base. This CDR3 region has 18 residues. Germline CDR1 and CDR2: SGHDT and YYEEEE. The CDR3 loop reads CASSARTGGEGTNEKLFF. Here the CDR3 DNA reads TGTGCCAGCAGCGCAAGGACAGGGGGAGAGGGAACTAATGAAAAACTGTTTTTT.

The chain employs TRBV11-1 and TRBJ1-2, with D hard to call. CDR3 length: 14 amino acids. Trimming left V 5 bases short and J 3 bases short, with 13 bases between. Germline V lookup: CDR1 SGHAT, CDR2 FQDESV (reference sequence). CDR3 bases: TGTGCCAGCAGCCAACGGAGAGGTGACTATGGCTACACCTTC. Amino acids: CASSQRRGDYGYTF.

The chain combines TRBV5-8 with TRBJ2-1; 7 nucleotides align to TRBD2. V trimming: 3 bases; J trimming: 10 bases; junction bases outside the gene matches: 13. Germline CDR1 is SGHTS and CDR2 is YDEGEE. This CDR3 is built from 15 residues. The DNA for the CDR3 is TGTGCCAGCAGCTCCCCTAGCGGTCGGATCGGGGAGCAGTTCTTC. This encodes CASSSPSGRIGEQFF. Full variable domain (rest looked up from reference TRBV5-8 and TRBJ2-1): EAGVTQSPTHLIKTRGQQATLRCSPISGHTSVYWYQQALGLGLQFLLWYDEGEERNRGNFPPRFSGRQFPNYSSELNVNALELEDSALYLCASSSPSGRIGEQFFGPGTRLTVL.

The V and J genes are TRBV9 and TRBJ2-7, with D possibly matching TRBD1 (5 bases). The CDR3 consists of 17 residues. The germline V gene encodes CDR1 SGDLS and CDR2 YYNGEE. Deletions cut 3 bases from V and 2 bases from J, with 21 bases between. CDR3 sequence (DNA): TGTGCCAGCAGCGCCCACCAGGGTGCGGTAACCCCCTACGAGCAGTACTTC. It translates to CASSAHQGAVTPYEQYF.

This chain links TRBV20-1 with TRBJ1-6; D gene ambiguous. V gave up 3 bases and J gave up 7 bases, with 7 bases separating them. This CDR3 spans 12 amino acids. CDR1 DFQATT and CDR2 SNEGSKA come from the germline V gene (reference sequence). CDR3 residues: CSASSGNSPLHF. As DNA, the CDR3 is TGCAGTGCTAGTTCGGGGAATTCACCCCTCCACTTT.

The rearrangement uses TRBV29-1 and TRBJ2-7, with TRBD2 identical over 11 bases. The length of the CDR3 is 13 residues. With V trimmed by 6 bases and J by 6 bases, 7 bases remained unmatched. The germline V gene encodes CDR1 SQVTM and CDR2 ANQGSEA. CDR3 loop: CSVGTSGSFEQYF. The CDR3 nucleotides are TGCAGCGTCGGGACTAGCGGAAGTTTCGAGCAGTACTTC.

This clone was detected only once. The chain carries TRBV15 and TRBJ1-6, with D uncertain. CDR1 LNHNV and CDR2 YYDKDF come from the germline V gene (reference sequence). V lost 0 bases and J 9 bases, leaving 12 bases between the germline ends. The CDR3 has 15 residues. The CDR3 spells CATSRDFGRGSPLHF. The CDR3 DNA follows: TGTGCCACCAGCAGAGATTTTGGCAGAGGTTCACCCCTCCACTTT.